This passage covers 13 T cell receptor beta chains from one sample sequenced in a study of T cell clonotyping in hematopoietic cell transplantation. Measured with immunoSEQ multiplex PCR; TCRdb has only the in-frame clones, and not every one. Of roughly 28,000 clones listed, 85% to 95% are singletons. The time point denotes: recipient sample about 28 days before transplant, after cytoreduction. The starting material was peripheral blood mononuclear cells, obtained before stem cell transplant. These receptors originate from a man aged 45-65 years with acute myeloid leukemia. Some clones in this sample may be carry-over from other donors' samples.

Here the CDR3 reads CASSRRDRAYEQYF. DNA of the CDR3: TGCGCCAGCAGCCGACGGGACAGGGCATACGAGCAGTACTTC. The chain is built from TRBV4-3 and TRBJ2-7; 9 bases map to TRBD1. The germline V gene has CDR1 LGHNA and CDR2 YSLEER. This CDR3 has 14 residues. The junction had 5 bases not matched to a gene; V was cut back by 4 bases and J by 4 bases.

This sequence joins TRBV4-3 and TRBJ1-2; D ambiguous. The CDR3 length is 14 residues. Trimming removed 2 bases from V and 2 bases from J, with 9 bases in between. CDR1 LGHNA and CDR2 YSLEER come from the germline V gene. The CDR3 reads CASSQSRFNYGYTF. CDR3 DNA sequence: TGCGCCAGCAGCCAATCCAGGTTCAACTATGGCTACACCTTC.

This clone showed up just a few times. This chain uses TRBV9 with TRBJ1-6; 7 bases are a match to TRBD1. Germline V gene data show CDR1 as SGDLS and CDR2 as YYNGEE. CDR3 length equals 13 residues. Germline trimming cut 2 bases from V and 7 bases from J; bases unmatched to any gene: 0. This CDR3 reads CASSVTGNSPLHF. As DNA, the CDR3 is TGTGCCAGCAGCGTGACAGGGAATTCACCCCTCCACTTT.

The CDR3: CASSEWRGQPQHF. CDR3 nucleotide sequence: TGTGCCAGCAGTGAATGGAGGGGACAGCCCCAGCATTTT. The rearrangement joins TRBV25-1 to TRBJ1-5; D might be TRBD1 (5 bases). Germline CDR1 MGHDK, CDR2 SYGVNS. CDR3 length: 13 amino acids. V lost 1 base to trimming and J lost 7 bases, with 8 bases between them.

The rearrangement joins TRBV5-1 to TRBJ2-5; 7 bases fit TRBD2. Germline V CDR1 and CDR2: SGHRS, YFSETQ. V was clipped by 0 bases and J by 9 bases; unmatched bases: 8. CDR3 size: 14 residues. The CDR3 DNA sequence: TGCGCCAGCAGCTTGGACGCCGAGGGAGGGCCCCAGTACTTC. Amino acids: CASSLDAEGGPQYF.

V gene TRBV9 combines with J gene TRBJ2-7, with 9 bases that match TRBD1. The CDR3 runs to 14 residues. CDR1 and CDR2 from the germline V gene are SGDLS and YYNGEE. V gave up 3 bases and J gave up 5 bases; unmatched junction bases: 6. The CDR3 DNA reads TGTGCCAGCAGCGCAGGGACAGGGTCCCACGAGCAGTACTTC. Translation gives CASSAGTGSHEQYF.

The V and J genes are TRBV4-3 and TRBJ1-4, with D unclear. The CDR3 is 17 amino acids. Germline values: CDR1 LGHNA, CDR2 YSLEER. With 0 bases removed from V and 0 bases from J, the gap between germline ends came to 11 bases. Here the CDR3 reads CASSQEGDFATNEKLFF. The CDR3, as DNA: TGCGCCAGCAGCCAAGAGGGCGATTTTGCAACTAATGAAAAACTGTTTTTT.

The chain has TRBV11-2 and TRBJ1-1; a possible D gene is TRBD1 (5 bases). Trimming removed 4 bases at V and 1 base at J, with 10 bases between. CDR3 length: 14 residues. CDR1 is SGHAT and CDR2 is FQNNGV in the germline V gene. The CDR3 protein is CASSSIRGNTEAFF. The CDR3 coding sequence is TGTGCCAGCAGCTCAATTAGGGGGAACACTGAAGCTTTCTTT.

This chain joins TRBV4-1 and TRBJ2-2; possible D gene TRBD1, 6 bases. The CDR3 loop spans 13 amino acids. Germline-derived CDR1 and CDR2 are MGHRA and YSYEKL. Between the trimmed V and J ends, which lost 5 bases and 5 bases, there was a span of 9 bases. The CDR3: CASSSRGTGELFF. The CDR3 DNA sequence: TGCGCCAGCAGCTCCAGGGGAACCGGGGAGCTGTTTTTT.

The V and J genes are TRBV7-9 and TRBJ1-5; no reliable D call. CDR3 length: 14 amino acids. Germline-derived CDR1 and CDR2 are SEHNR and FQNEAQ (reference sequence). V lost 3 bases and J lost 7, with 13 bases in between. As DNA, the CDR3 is TGTGCCAGCAGCTTTGGTGGGGTTGGGCAGCCCCAGCATTTT. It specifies CASSFGGVGQPQHF.

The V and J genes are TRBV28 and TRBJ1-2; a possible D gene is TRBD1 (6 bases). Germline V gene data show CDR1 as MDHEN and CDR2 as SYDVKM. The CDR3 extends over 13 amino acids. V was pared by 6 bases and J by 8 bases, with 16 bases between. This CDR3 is CASRNTGFGGYTF. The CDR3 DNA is TGTGCCAGCAGGAACACAGGGTTCGGCGGCTACACCTTC.

For the CDR3, the DNA is TGTGCCAGCAGCCCCTTACTGGGATTCACTGAAGCTTTCTTT. This encodes CASSPLLGFTEAFF. J is TRBJ1-1 and V is TRBV7-9, with D unresolved. The CDR3 runs 14 residues. Germline assignment: CDR1 SEHNR and CDR2 FQNEAQ (reference sequence). V was clipped by 5 bases and J by 4 bases, with 14 bases between them.

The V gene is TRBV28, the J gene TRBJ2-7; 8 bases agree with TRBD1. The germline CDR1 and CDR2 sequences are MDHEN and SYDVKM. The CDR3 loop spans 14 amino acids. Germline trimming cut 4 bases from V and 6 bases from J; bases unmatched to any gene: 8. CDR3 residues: CASSSYRGLGEQYF. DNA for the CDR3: TGTGCCAGCAGTTCATACAGGGGGTTGGGCGAGCAGTACTTC. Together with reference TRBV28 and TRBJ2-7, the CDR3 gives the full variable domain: DVKVTQSSRYLVKRTGEKVFLECVQDMDHENMFWYRQDPGLGLRLIYFSYDVKMKEKGDIPEGYSVSREKKERFSLILESASTNQTSMYLCASSSYRGLGEQYFGPGTRLTVT.